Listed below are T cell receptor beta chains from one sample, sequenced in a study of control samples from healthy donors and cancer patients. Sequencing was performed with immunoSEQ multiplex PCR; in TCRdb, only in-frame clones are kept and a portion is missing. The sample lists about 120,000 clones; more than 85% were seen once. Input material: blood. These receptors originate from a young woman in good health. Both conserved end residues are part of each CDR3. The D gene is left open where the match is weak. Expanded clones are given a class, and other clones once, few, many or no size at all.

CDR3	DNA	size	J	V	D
CASSQDPGQAYEQYF	TGTGCCAGCAGCCAGGACCCGGGACAGGCCTACGAGCAGTACTTC	-	TRBJ2-7	TRBV4-2	TRBD1
CASSLTGEGGYTF	TGTGCCAGTAGTTTGACAGGGGAGGGAGGCTACACCTTC	-	TRBJ1-2	TRBV19	TRBD1
CASSDLTSGANVLTF	TGTGCCAGCAGCGATCTTACCTCTGGGGCCAACGTCCTGACTTTC	-	TRBJ2-6	TRBV9	-
CASSLWAGVNEQFF	TGTGCCAGCAGTTTATGGGCGGGAGTCAATGAGCAGTTCTTC	-	TRBJ2-1	TRBV28	TRBD2
CASSLVAGSWETQYF	TGTGCCAGCAGCTTAGTTGCGGGGAGCTGGGAGACCCAGTACTTC	-	TRBJ2-5	TRBV7-8	-
CASSLQGHSTDTQYF	TGTGCCAGCTCACTCCAAGGCCATAGCACAGATACGCAGTATTTT	-	TRBJ2-3	TRBV18	-
CASSQGVRTLQETQYF	TGTGCCAGCAGCCAGGGGGTAAGGACCCTCCAAGAGACCCAGTACTTC	once	TRBJ2-5	TRBV7-9	TRBD1
CASSPLAGVYNEQFF	TGTGCCAGCTCACCGTTAGCGGGAGTCTACAATGAGCAGTTCTTC	-	TRBJ2-1	TRBV18	TRBD2
CAWSVSSGSITGELFF	TGTGCCTGGAGTGTTTCTAGCGGGAGTATCACCGGGGAGCTGTTTTTT	once	TRBJ2-2	TRBV30	TRBD2
CATSDPPGGQEETQYF	TGTGCCACCAGTGATCCCCCAGGGGGGCAGGAGGAGACCCAGTACTTC	-	TRBJ2-5	TRBV24-1	-
CATSRGGNGIADTQYF	TGTGCCACCAGCAGAGGGGGTAACGGGATCGCAGATACGCAGTATTTT	-	TRBJ2-3	TRBV15	-
CATSDLGTEGRDTQYF	TGTGCCACCAGTGATCTCGGAACGGAGGGGCGAGATACGCAGTATTTT	-	TRBJ2-3	TRBV24-1	-
CAVKPGPDQETQYF	TGTGCCGTAAAACCAGGACCCGACCAAGAGACCCAGTACTTC	-	TRBJ2-5	TRBV2	-
CASSQVPPGGDYTDTQYF	TGCGCCAGCAGCCAAGTCCCCCCAGGGGGAGACTATACAGATACGCAGTATTTT	-	TRBJ2-3	TRBV4-3	TRBD1
CATSAPSYNEQFF	TGTGCCACCTCGGCGCCGTCCTACAATGAGCAGTTCTTC	-	TRBJ2-1	TRBV24-1	-
CASSIDRGHTEAFF	TGCGCCAGCAGCATAGACAGGGGGCACACTGAAGCTTTCTTT	-	TRBJ1-1	TRBV5-1	TRBD1
CASRTSVPSGANVLTF	TGCGCCAGCAGGACTAGCGTCCCGTCTGGGGCCAACGTCCTGACTTTC	-	TRBJ2-6	TRBV10-1	TRBD2
CASSQERTGTANTGELFF	TGCGCCAGCAGCCAAGAACGGACCGGGACGGCGAACACCGGGGAGCTGTTTTTT	-	TRBJ2-2	TRBV4-3	-
CAIRETGASNTEAFF	TGTGCCATCAGGGAGACAGGGGCGTCGAACACTGAAGCTTTCTTT	-	TRBJ1-1	TRBV10-3	TRBD1
CASSLQLGGQGGYTF	TGCGCCAGCAGCTTACAATTGGGGGGACAGGGTGGCTACACCTTC	-	TRBJ1-2	TRBV5-1	TRBD1
CASSFFQAGKLKNIQYF	TGTGCCAGCAGTTTCTTCCAAGCGGGAAAACTCAAAAACATTCAGTACTTC	few	TRBJ2-4	TRBV28	TRBD2
CATSDLRTGETDTQYF	TGTGCCACCAGTGACCTTCGGACAGGGGAAACAGATACGCAGTATTTT	few	TRBJ2-3	TRBV24-1	TRBD1
CAWSRGKGNGNEKLFF	TGTGCCTGGAGCCGGGGTAAGGGGAACGGGAATGAAAAACTGTTTTTT	-	TRBJ1-4	TRBV30	-
CASSFYMGGRTRSYEKLFF	TGTGCCAGCAGCTTTTATATGGGGGGGCGCACTCGCTCGTATGAAAAACTGTTTTTT	-	TRBJ1-4	TRBV7-2	-
CASSSWTGSIEQYF	TGTGCCAGCAGTTCCTGGACAGGGTCAATAGAGCAGTACTTC	-	TRBJ2-7	TRBV28	TRBD1
CASSVGNRGTYEQYF	TGTGCCAGCAGCGTAGGTAATCGGGGAACCTACGAGCAGTACTTC	-	TRBJ2-7	TRBV9	-
CASGLKLNTEAFF	TGTGCTAGTGGTCTCAAGTTGAACACTGAAGCTTTCTTT	-	TRBJ1-1	TRBV12-5	-
CASSPRGAVGHTGELFF	TGTGCCAGCTCACCACGGGGGGCCGTGGGACACACCGGGGAGCTGTTTTTT	-	TRBJ2-2	TRBV18	-
CASSQPGLAGGTETQYF	TGTGCCAGCAGCCAACCAGGACTAGCGGGAGGGACAGAGACCCAGTACTTC	-	TRBJ2-5	TRBV3-1/TRBV3-2	TRBD2
CATRRGTGGVSTEAFF	TGTGCCACCCGCAGGGGGACAGGGGGTGTTAGCACTGAAGCTTTCTTT	-	TRBJ1-1	TRBV11-1	TRBD1
CASSVGDRRGYGYTF	TGCGCCAGCTCAGTAGGGGACCGAAGGGGCTATGGCTACACCTTC	-	TRBJ1-2	TRBV10-2	-
CASSVGGLKGNTIYF	TGTGCCAGCAGTGTCGGCGGTTTAAAAGGAAACACCATATATTTT	few	TRBJ1-3	TRBV2	-
CASSLSARGVNYGYTF	TGTGCCAGCAGTTTAAGCGCGCGGGGGGTTAACTATGGCTACACCTTC	-	TRBJ1-2	TRBV27	-
CASSELNDRRAFF	TGTGCCAGCAGCGAACTGAACGACAGGCGAGCTTTCTTT	once	TRBJ1-1	TRBV14	-
CASSKTQGVYEQYF	TGTGCCAGCAGCAAAACCCAAGGGGTGTACGAGCAGTACTTC	-	TRBJ2-7	TRBV11-2	-
CASSQGTSGVSGELFF	TGTGCCAGCAGCCAAGGTACTAGCGGGGTGTCCGGGGAGCTGTTTTTT	once	TRBJ2-2	TRBV3-1/TRBV3-2	TRBD2
CASSPWMTGASYNEQFF	TGCGCCAGCAGCCCATGGATGACAGGGGCTTCCTACAATGAGCAGTTCTTC	-	TRBJ2-1	TRBV5-1	TRBD1